The present TCR beta chain was sequenced within a study of T cells in Graves' hyperthyroidism and ophthalmopathy. Notes on the study in general: Researchers found most expanded thyroid clonotypes above 0.001 in blood as well.

There are 15 residues in the CDR3. The V segment lost 5 bases and the J segment 4 bases; nucleotides outside the gene matches: 6. Regions amplified from RNA transcripts were the TCR beta CDR3 regions. The HTBI set primed first-round TCR CDR3 RT-PCR. TCRdb passed the multiplex PCR reads through MiXCR, listing each CDR3 protein once. Of approximately 600,000 distinct CDR3 sequences listed, more than 11% are singletons. This clonotype came up many times. Its antigen is not identified. Clinical symptoms, serum thyroxine and TRAb, thyroid ultrasound and orbital computed tomography together formed the diagnostic basis. The PBMCs studied were ones that came from around 10 ml fresh peripheral blood.

Sequencing was done on a sample of blood. This clonotype was obtained from a woman in her twenties or thirties with Graves' hyperthyroidism that later progressed to Graves' ophthalmopathy. The chain links TRBV12-3 or TRBV12-4 to TRBJ2-7; 12 bases agree with TRBD1. CDR3 sequence: CASSNRDRGLYEQYF. In DNA, the CDR3 is TGTGCCAGCAGTAACCGGGACAGGGGGCTATACGAGCAGTACTTC.